The clone carrying this T cell receptor (beta chain) was counted many times. The antigen is not known. Time point meaning: patch test 1, 2 weeks after DPC sensitization. Indicated treatment: therapeutic diphenylcyclopropenone sensitization with weekly scalp DPC. Blood draws preceded each patch test application. This sample is drawn from a study of human T cells and chemical hapten exposure. The overall study: Patch tests delivered 0.01% DPC to the upper back and were evaluated at 6 days. General study results and limits: In comparison with controls, expanded TCRs gave rise to a significantly larger number of large CDR3 similarity clusters.

Each CDR3 protein is one row after TCRdb ran MiXCR on the RACE reads. The data contain some 380,000 distinct CDR3 sequences, about 4.4% of them seen just once; the ten biggest clones take up around 2.3%. The germline V and J ends were trimmed by 0 bases and 5 bases, with 8 bases remaining between them. The CDR3 runs to 13 residues. Germline V gene lookup returns CDR1 SGHRS and CDR2 YFSETQ. This chain joins TRBV5-1 and TRBJ1-1; no clear D. This receptor was identified in a woman aged 50 to 60 with alopecia areata. Some clones in this sample may be carry-over from other donors' samples. The sample consisted of whole blood, taken in connection with sensitization to the hapten diphenylcyclopropenone (DPC). Here the CDR3 reads CASSLALGTEAFF. The CDR3 nucleotides are TGCGCCAGCAGCTTGGCATTGGGGACTGAAGCTTTCTTT.